Each of the 7 T cell receptor beta chains below was sequenced from the same sample in a study of T cell clonality in common variable immunodeficiency (dated by TCRdb to between 2014 and 2016). Library preparation was by the immunoSEQ multiplex PCR assay. Drawn from immuneACCESS, this table holds only the in-frame rearrangements with V and J called that TCRdb kept. Clones are partly lost; checked studies trace under half to an unresolved V gene and leave the rest unexplained. The table for this sample lists around 81,000 clones, none of them counted only once. The biggest ten clones account for approximately 0.8% of the sample. Input material: peripheral blood mononuclear cells. Source of these receptors: a person aged 18 to 75 in good health.

The sample holds many counts of this clone. The read gets to within 3 residues of the CDR3 end, and the germline J gene fills in the rest. The rearrangement uses TRBV7-8 and TRBJ2-1, with D possibly being TRBD1 (6 bases). CDR1 is SGHVS and CDR2 is FQNEAQ in the germline V gene. There are 15 residues in the CDR3. V lost 6 bases and J lost 2, with 14 bases in between. CDR3 bases read: TGTGCCAGCAGAAAAACAGGGTCCCCCTACAATGAG. Translated, it gives CASRKTGSPYNE. The whole CDR3 reads CASRKTGSPYNEQFF. Based on the CDR3 plus reference TRBV7-8 and TRBJ2-1, the full variable domain is GAGVSQSPRYKVAKRGQDVALRCDPISGHVSLFWYQQALGQGPEFLTYFQNEAQLDKSGLPSDRFFAERPEGSVSTLKIQRTQQEDSAVYLCASRKTGSPYNEQFFGPGTRLTVL.

This clone was detected ten times or more. The read stops 3 residues short of the end of the CDR3; the missing end is completed from the germline J gene. This chain links TRBV6-2 or TRBV6-3 with TRBJ1-5, with D possibly matching TRBD1 (5 bases). Germline CDR1 reads MNHEY; CDR2 reads SVGEGT. The CDR3 is 13 residues long. The V end was cut by 8 bases, the J end by 2 bases, with 10 bases between. CDR3 DNA, as far as it was read: TGTGCCAGCGGGCAGGGCGGCAATCAGCCC. Amino acid sequence: CASGQGGNQP. In full, the CDR3 reads CASGQGGNQPQHF.

This clone was seen ten or more times. The CDR3 end is not reached by the read, which stops 3 residues before it; the germline J gene fills it in. V gene TRBV5-1 combines with J gene TRBJ1-1; 8 nucleotides align to TRBD1. Germline V CDR1 and CDR2: SGHRS, YFSETQ. The CDR3 extends over 13 amino acids. The CDR3 loop reads CASSSITGGRAFF. The sequenced CDR3 bases are TGCGCCAGCAGCTCGATAACAGGGGGGCGA.

The sample holds many counts of this clone. The read finishes 3 residues shy of the CDR3 end, and the germline J gene is used to complete it. The V call is TRBV7-6, the J call TRBJ2-1, with a tentative D call TRBD2 (5 bases). There are 13 residues in the CDR3. CDR1 and CDR2 from the germline V gene are SGHVS and FNYEAQ. V was trimmed by 4 bases and J by 9 bases, leaving 13 bases between them. CDR3 bases read: TGTGCCAGCAGCTCCACTAGATCCACTGAG. Amino acid sequence: CASSSTRSTE. The CDR3 as a whole reads CASSSTRSTEQFF.

The table lists this clone with many counts. A read error may produce the germline difference seen at one junction end. The CDR3 goes on 3 residues after the read ends, and that part is filled in from the germline J gene. V usage is TRBV4-2 and J usage is TRBJ2-1; 11 bases fit TRBD2. The CDR3 runs to 18 residues. The germline gives CDR1 LGHNA, CDR2 YNFKEQ. This chain's CDR3 is CASSQDASLAGVWNEQFF. CDR3 DNA (partial): TGCGCCAGCAGCCAAGATGCGTCACTAGCGGGAGTATGGAATGAG.

This clone was seen repeatedly, ten times or more. The CDR3 sequence is CASSEKTSGSNEQYF. The CDR3 bases that were read are TGTGCCAGCAGTGAAAAAACTAGCGGGAGTAACGAG. The chain links TRBV2 to TRBJ2-7, with 11 bases that match TRBD2. The sequenced fragment ends 3 residues before the CDR3 boundary, so the rest is inferred from the germline J gene. V trimming: 2 bases; J trimming: 5 bases; junction bases outside the gene matches: 5. CDR1 is SNHLY and CDR2 is FYNNEI in the germline V gene. The CDR3 spans 15 residues. Using reference TRBV2 and TRBJ2-7 for the parts outside the CDR3, the full variable domain is EPEVTQTPSHQVTQMGQEVILRCVPISNHLYFYWYRQILGQKVEFLVSFYNNEISEKSEIFDDQFSVERPDGSNFTLKIRSTKLEDSAMYFCASSEKTSGSNEQYFGPGTRLTVT.

This clone was observed many times. Read data end 3 residues before the CDR3 end; the end is taken from the germline J gene. The J gene is TRBJ1-1, the V gene TRBV10-3; weak D call: TRBD1 (5 bases). The V and J ends lost 4 bases and 1 base respectively, with 19 bases between them. Germline assignment: CDR1 ENHRY and CDR2 SYGVKD. This CDR3 is 17 amino acids long. CDR3 sequence reads: CAISGGTAMIGNTEAFF. The CDR3 bases that were read are TGTGCCATCAGTGGGGGGACTGCAATGATTGGGAACACTGAA.